The 20 T cell receptor beta chains below were found in one sample sequenced in a study of blood T cell repertoires in COVID-19. TCRdb keeps only in-frame clones here, not all; method: immunoSEQ multiplex PCR. The table has about 170,000 clones, 80% to 85% seen once; the top ten hold approximately 2.4%. Sequencing input: peripheral blood. The receptors were sampled from a human donor with acute or convalescent COVID-19. The donor label of this sample is uncertain.

This CDR3 is CASSDSMSNEKLFF. For the CDR3, the DNA is TGTGCCAGCAGTGATAGTATGTCTAATGAAAAACTGTTTTTT. The genes are TRBV2 and TRBJ1-4; the D is unclear. Trimming stripped 3 bases from V and 3 bases from J, with 8 bases between. CDR1 is SNHLY and CDR2 is FYNNEI in the germline V gene. The CDR3 has 14 residues.

This chain uses TRBV30 with TRBJ2-1, with D perhaps TRBD2 (5 bases). V was pared by 1 base and J by 3 bases, with 7 bases between. CDR3 size: 13 residues. Germline-derived CDR1 and CDR2 are GTSNPN and SVGIG (reference sequence). The CDR3 nucleotides read TGTGCCTGGAGTGAGAGGGTCTACAATGAGCAGTTCTTC. Amino acids: CAWSERVYNEQFF. Filled out from reference TRBV30 and TRBJ2-1, the complete variable domain reads SQTIHQWPATLVQPVGSPLSLECTVEGTSNPNLYWYRQAAGRGLQLLFYSVGIGQISSEVPQNLSASRPQDRQFILSSKKLLLSDSGFYLCAWSERVYNEQFFGPGTRLTVL.

This clone was seen a handful of times. The rearrangement joins TRBV7-2 to TRBJ2-2, with D maybe TRBD1 (5 bases). The CDR3 runs to 18 residues. Germline V lookup: CDR1 SGHTA, CDR2 FQGNSA. Trimming took off 2 bases at V and 6 bases at J, with 22 bases between the two ends. The chain's CDR3 is CASSLIADGRVAPGELFF. The CDR3 nucleotides are TGTGCCAGCAGCTTAATCGCGGATGGCAGGGTTGCGCCCGGGGAGCTGTTTTTT.

A few counts support this clone. This CDR3 reads CASSPTSVEADTQYF. In DNA, the CDR3 is TGTGCCAGCAGCCCGACTAGCGTAGAGGCAGATACGCAGTATTTT. The gene calls are TRBV3-1 (or the pseudogene TRBV3-2) and TRBJ2-3, with 8 bases that match TRBD2. CDR1 and CDR2 from the germline V gene are LGHDT and YNNKEL (reference sequence). CDR3 size: 15 residues. Trimming at V came to 4 bases and at J to 4 bases, leaving 7 bases not matched to a gene.

The genes are TRBV6-1 and TRBJ1-4, with TRBD1 as a possible D gene (5 bases). This CDR3 is 18 amino acids long. V dropped 4 bases and J dropped 1 base, with 19 bases sitting between them. The germline CDR1 and CDR2 sequences are MNHNS and SASEGT. The CDR3 spells CASSGGLGAYLTNEKLFF. The CDR3 region has the DNA TGTGCCAGCAGTGGGGGCCTTGGGGCCTATTTAACTAATGAAAAACTGTTTTTT.

This clone rates as medium-sized. This chain connects TRBV5-1 to TRBJ2-1; TRBD1 aligns across 8 bases. The CDR3 is 13 residues long. Losses at the gene ends were 6 bases for V and 8 bases for J; bases not matched to a gene: 7. The V gene's germline CDR1 is SGHRS and CDR2 YFSETQ. The CDR3 DNA follows: TGCGCCAGCAACCAACAGGACAGGGATGAGCAGTTCTTC. Amino acid sequence: CASNQQDRDEQFF.

The chain is built from TRBV9 and TRBJ2-1; tentatively, D is TRBD2 (6 bases). Germline assignment: CDR1 SGDLS and CDR2 YYNGEE. V was cut by 0 bases and J by 3 bases, with 10 bases left in between. The CDR3 consists of 15 residues. Here the CDR3 DNA reads TGTGCCAGCAGCGTAGACGGGGGATTCTACAATGAGCAGTTCTTC. This sequence encodes CASSVDGGFYNEQFF.

The chain is built from TRBV2 and TRBJ2-5; TRBD2 matches at 15 bases. Germline V lookup: CDR1 SNHLY, CDR2 FYNNEI. The junction had 12 bases not matched to a gene; V was cut back by 8 bases and J by 5 bases. CDR3 length: 17 amino acids. CDR3 in amino acids: CASGRPGLAGGGETQYF. In DNA, the CDR3 is TGTGCCAGCGGACGACCTGGACTAGCGGGAGGGGGGGAGACCCAGTACTTC.

There are a few counts of this clone. V usage is TRBV3-1 (or the pseudogene TRBV3-2) and J usage is TRBJ1-2; 7 nucleotides agree with TRBD1. Per the germline V gene, CDR1 is LGHDT and CDR2 is YNNKEL (reference sequence). The trim removed 4 bases at V and 3 bases at J, leaving 5 bases unmatched. CDR3 size: 14 residues. In DNA form, the CDR3 reads TGTGCCAGCAGCCGGCAGGGGGGAGACTATGGCTACACCTTC. Translation: CASSRQGGDYGYTF.

The chain couples TRBV7-9 to TRBJ2-7; D is undetermined. The CDR3 loop spans 14 amino acids. The V end was cut by 5 bases, the J end by 0 bases, with 11 bases between. Germline CDR1 SEHNR, CDR2 FQNEAQ (reference sequence). The DNA of the CDR3 is TGTGCCAGCAGCCCCCAAACAGCCTCCTACGAGCAGTACTTC. Protein sequence: CASSPQTASYEQYF. Full variable domain (missing parts from reference TRBV7-9 and TRBJ2-7): DTGVSQNPRHKITKRGQNVTFRCDPISEHNRLYWYRQTLGQGPEFLTYFQNEAQLEKSRLLSDRFSAERPKGSFSTLEIQRTEQGDSAMYLCASSPQTASYEQYFGPGTRLTVT.

This chain uses TRBV6-5 with TRBJ2-7; TRBD2 matches 10 bases. Germline CDR1 is MNHEY and CDR2 is SVGAGI. The CDR3 contains 16 residues. The J segment lost 0 bases and the V segment lost 2 bases, leaving 4 bases of the junction unmatched. The CDR3 here is CASSYHRLAGSYEQYF. The CDR3 DNA reads as TGTGCCAGCAGTTACCACCGACTAGCGGGCTCCTACGAGCAGTACTTC.

This chain connects TRBV30 to TRBJ1-1; D call uncertain. Germline assignment: CDR1 GTSNPN and CDR2 SVGIG (reference sequence). The CDR3 consists of 13 residues. Trimming removed 4 bases at V and 1 base at J, with 10 bases between. In DNA, the CDR3 is TGTGCCTGGACTCTACCCTCGAACACTGAAGCTTTCTTT. Protein sequence: CAWTLPSNTEAFF.

This clone was seen just once. J is TRBJ2-1 and V is TRBV27, with TRBD2 matching 8 bases. Germline V lookup: CDR1 MNHEY, CDR2 SMNVEV (reference sequence). V gave up 9 bases and J gave up 4 bases; unmatched junction bases: 11. This CDR3 comprises 15 residues. The CDR3 DNA reads TGTGCCAGTACTCCCTCCGGGACTAGTTACAATGAGCAGTTCTTC. This gives the protein CASTPSGTSYNEQFF.

The chain carries TRBV5-1 and TRBJ2-2, with 8 bases that match TRBD2. Looked up from germline, CDR1 is SGHRS and CDR2 is YFSETQ. The CDR3 covers 17 residues. V lost 6 bases to trimming and J lost 5 bases; unmatched junction nucleotides: 15. This CDR3 is CASNEPSAGAGTGELFF. Here the CDR3 DNA reads TGCGCCAGCAACGAACCGTCAGCGGGGGCGGGGACCGGGGAGCTGTTTTTT.

The V gene is TRBV5-1, the J gene TRBJ2-7, with 10 bases fitting TRBD2. Germline CDR1 and CDR2: SGHRS and YFSETQ. The CDR3 is made up of 18 amino acids. V gave up 0 bases and J gave up 2 bases; unmatched junction bases: 11. The CDR3 DNA is TGCGCCAGCAGCTTGGCCGGCAGGGCTAGCGGGAGCACCTACGAGCAGTACTTC. Protein product: CASSLAGRASGSTYEQYF.

As to this clone: An end of the junction does not agree with germline; a read error may underlie this. This chain connects TRBV7-2 to TRBJ2-1, with TRBD1 identical over 8 bases. The CDR3 has 15 residues. Germline V lookup: CDR1 SGHTA, CDR2 FQGNSA. The CDR3 sequence is CASSLDRGTYNEQFF. The CDR3 DNA sequence: TGTGCCAGCAGTTTAGACAGGGGCACCTACAATGAGCAGTTCTTC.

The J gene is TRBJ1-6, the V gene TRBV15; 7 bases align to TRBD1. The V and J ends lost 4 bases and 9 bases, in that order; junction bases with no gene match: 6. CDR1 and CDR2 from the germline V gene are LNHNV and YYDKDF (reference sequence). CDR3 length: 14 amino acids. CDR3 in DNA: TGTGCCACCAGCACCACCTCAGGGGGTTCACCCCTCCACTTT. This encodes CATSTTSGGSPLHF.

The chain combines TRBV28 with TRBJ1-2; no reliable D call. This CDR3 region has 12 residues. The V gene's germline CDR1 is MDHEN and CDR2 SYDVKM. Trimming shortened V by 5 bases and J by 8 bases, and 12 bases separated the two germline ends. CDR3 DNA: TGTGCCAGCAGTACTCCGTCGAGGGGCTACACCTTC. Translation: CASSTPSRGYTF.

The chain combines TRBV19 with TRBJ2-3, with 9 bases that match TRBD1. J gave up 2 bases and V 4 bases, and 4 bases lay outside the gene matches. The CDR3 is 15 residues long. The germline V gene encodes CDR1 LNHDA and CDR2 SQIVND (reference sequence). The CDR3 DNA sequence: TGTGCCAGTAGTACCCGGGACAGGGTCACAGATACGCAGTATTTT. Amino acid sequence: CASSTRDRVTDTQYF.

The V and J genes are TRBV10-1 and TRBJ2-5, with D possibly being TRBD2 (6 bases). Germline V CDR1 and CDR2: WNHNN, SYGVQD (reference sequence). The CDR3 length is 15 residues. Trimming pared 2 bases from V and 7 bases from J, leaving 17 bases between. CDR3 loop: CASSENRRGIGTQYF. CDR3 in DNA: TGCGCCAGCAGTGAGAATAGGCGGGGTATAGGGACCCAGTACTTC.